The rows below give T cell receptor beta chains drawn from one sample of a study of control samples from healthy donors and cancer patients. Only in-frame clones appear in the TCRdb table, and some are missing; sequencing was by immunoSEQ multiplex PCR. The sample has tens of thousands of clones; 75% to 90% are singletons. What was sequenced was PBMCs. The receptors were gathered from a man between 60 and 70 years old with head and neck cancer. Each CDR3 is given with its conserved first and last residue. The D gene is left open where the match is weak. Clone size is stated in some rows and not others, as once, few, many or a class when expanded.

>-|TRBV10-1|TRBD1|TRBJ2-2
CASSESKAGGSGELFF
TGCGCCAGCAGTGAGTCAAAGGCAGGGGGCAGCGGGGAGCTGTTTTTT
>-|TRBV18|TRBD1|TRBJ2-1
CASSADRYNEQFF
TGTGCCAGCTCAGCGGACAGGTACAATGAGCAGTTCTTC
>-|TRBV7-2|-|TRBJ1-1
CASSPQILTAGTEAFF
TGTGCCAGCAGCCCTCAAATACTTACCGCGGGCACTGAAGCTTTCTTT
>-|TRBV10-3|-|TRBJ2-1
CAIAWGSYNEQFF
TGTGCCATCGCGTGGGGCTCCTACAATGAGCAGTTCTTC
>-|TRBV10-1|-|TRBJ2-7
CASRDGYEQYF
TGCGCCAGCCGGGACGGCTACGAGCAGTACTTC
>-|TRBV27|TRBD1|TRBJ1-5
CASSLTGRQPQHF
TGTGCCAGCAGTTTGACAGGGCGCCAGCCCCAGCATTTT
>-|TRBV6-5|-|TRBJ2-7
CASSFGAGAYEQYF
TGTGCCAGCAGTTTTGGGGCTGGAGCCTACGAGCAGTACTTC
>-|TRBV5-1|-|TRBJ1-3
CASSLGPGRSGNTIYF
TGCGCCAGCAGCTTAGGCCCAGGCCGCTCTGGAAACACCATATATTTT
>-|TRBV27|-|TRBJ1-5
CASSFAGSNQPQHF
TGTGCCAGCAGTTTTGCAGGGAGCAATCAGCCCCAGCATTTT
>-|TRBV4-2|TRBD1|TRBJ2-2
CASSQVSGGGPDTGELFF
TGTGCCAGCAGTCAAGTTTCAGGGGGCGGTCCGGACACCGGGGAGCTGTTTTTT
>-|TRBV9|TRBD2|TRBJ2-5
CASSVEGLAGEETQYF
TGTGCCAGCAGCGTAGAGGGACTAGCGGGGGAAGAGACCCAGTACTTC
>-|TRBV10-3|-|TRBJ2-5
CAISELGEETQYF
TGTGCCATCAGTGAACTTGGGGAAGAGACCCAGTACTTC
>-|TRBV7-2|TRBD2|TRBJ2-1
CASSLTGGHNEQFF
TGTGCCAGCAGCTTAACGGGAGGGCACAATGAGCAGTTCTTC
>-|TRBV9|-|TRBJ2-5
CASSSGQPGRETQYF
TGTGCCAGCAGTTCAGGACAGCCTGGAAGGGAGACCCAGTACTTC
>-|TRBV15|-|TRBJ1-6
CATSGSSYNSPLHF
TGTGCCACCAGCGGGAGCTCCTATAATTCACCCCTCCACTTT
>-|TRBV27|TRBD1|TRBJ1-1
CASSRGTVNTEAFF
TGTGCCAGCAGTAGAGGGACAGTAAACACTGAAGCTTTCTTT
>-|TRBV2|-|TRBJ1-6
CASTQGTSPLHF
TGTGCCAGCACGCAGGGTACTTCACCCCTCCACTTT
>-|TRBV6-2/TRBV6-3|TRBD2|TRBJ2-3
CASSGPSSGKWGDTQYF
TGTGCCAGCAGTGGACCTTCTAGCGGGAAATGGGGGGATACGCAGTATTTT
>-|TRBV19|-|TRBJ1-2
CASSIGQGFRGGYTF
TGTGCCAGTAGTATCGGGCAGGGGTTTAGAGGCGGCTACACCTTC
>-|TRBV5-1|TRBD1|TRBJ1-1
CASSFQGDWDTEAFF
TGCGCCAGCAGCTTCCAGGGGGATTGGGACACTGAAGCTTTCTTT
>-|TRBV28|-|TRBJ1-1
CASSPPIRNTEAFF
TGTGCCAGCAGTCCCCCGATAAGGAACACTGAAGCTTTCTTT
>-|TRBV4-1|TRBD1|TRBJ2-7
CASSYADRGYYEQYF
TGCGCCAGCAGCTACGCGGACAGGGGGTACTACGAGCAGTACTTC
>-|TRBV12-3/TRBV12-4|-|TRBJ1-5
CASSLGQGQHF
TGTGCCAGCAGTTTAGGTCAGGGTCAGCATTTT
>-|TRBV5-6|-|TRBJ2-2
CASSLWGAGELFF
TGTGCCAGCAGCTTGTGGGGGGCCGGGGAGCTGTTTTTT
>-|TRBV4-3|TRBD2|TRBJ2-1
CASSQGIGRASDEQFF
TGCGCCAGCAGCCAAGGTATCGGGAGGGCTTCCGATGAGCAGTTCTTC
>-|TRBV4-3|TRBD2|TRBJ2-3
CASSLTGTSSDTQYF
TGCGCCAGCAGCCTAACCGGGACTAGCTCAGATACGCAGTATTTT
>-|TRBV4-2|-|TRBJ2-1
CASSHSGPAGGGREQFF
TGTGCCAGCAGCCACTCGGGACCAGCGGGTGGGGGGCGTGAGCAGTTCTTC
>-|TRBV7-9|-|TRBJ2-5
CASSLWTVLQETQYF
TGTGCCAGCAGCTTATGGACAGTTCTCCAAGAGACCCAGTACTTC
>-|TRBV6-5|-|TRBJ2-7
CASSYLPDQVDEQYF
TGTGCCAGCAGTTACCTTCCTGACCAAGTCGACGAGCAGTACTTC
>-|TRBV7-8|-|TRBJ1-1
CASSLVKGNTEAFF
TGTGCCAGCAGCTTAGTTAAAGGGAACACTGAAGCTTTCTTT
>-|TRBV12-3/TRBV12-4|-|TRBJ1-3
CASSLRAEGTIYF
TGTGCCAGCAGTTTAAGGGCAGAAGGCACCATATATTTT
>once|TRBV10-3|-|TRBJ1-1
CAISPALNTEAFF
TGTGCCATCAGCCCTGCCCTGAACACTGAAGCTTTCTTT
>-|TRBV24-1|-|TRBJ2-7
CAPNTRGHTYEQYF
TGTGCCCCCAATACCAGGGGCCATACCTACGAGCAGTACTTC
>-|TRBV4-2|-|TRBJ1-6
CASSQEGTDSPLHF
TGTGCCAGCAGCCAAGAGGGGACTGATTCACCCCTCCACTTT
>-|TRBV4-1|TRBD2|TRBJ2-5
CASSQGTSQETQYF
TGCGCCAGCAGCCAAGGGACTAGCCAAGAGACCCAGTACTTC
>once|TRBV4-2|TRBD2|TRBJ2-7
CASSQISGGLYEQYF
TGTGCCAGCAGCCAGATAAGCGGGGGTCTCTACGAGCAGTACTTC
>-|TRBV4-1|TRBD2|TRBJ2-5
CASGPPSGIYETQYF
TGCGCCAGCGGTCCCCCTAGCGGGATCTACGAGACCCAGTACTTC
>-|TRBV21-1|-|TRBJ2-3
CASSNPGLAGSSTDTQYF
TGTGCCAGCAGCAATCCGGGACTAGCGGGGAGTAGCACAGATACGCAGTATTTT
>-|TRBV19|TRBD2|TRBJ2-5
CASSIGFLAGEETQYF
TGTGCCAGTAGTATAGGTTTCCTAGCGGGGGAAGAGACCCAGTACTTC
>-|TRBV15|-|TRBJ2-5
CATSRDLGTKTQYF
TGTGCCACCAGCAGAGATCTAGGGACAAAGACCCAGTACTTC
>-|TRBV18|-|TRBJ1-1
CASSPAMSGTEAFF
TGTGCCAGCTCACCCGCCATGAGTGGCACTGAAGCTTTCTTT
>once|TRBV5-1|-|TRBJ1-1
CASSSQGTEAFF
TGCGCCAGCAGCTCCCAGGGAACTGAAGCTTTCTTT
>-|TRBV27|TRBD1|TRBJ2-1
CASSPRQGAYNEQFF
TGTGCCAGCAGTCCGCGACAGGGGGCGTACAATGAGCAGTTCTTC
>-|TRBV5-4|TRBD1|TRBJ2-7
CASSYSRGYEQYF
TGTGCCAGCAGCTATTCCAGGGGGTACGAGCAGTACTTC
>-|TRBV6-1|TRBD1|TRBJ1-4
CASNTGGDEKLFF
TGTGCCAGCAATACAGGGGGGGATGAAAAACTGTTTTTT
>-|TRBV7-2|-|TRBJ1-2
CASSSDGQKLYGYTF
TGTGCCAGCAGCTCCGATGGACAGAAGTTATATGGCTACACCTTC
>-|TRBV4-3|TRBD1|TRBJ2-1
CASSQDWRQGYNEQFF
TGCGCCAGCAGCCAAGATTGGCGACAGGGTTACAATGAGCAGTTCTTC
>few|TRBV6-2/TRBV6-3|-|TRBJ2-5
CASSYRAYQETQYF
TGTGCCAGCAGTTACAGGGCCTACCAAGAGACCCAGTACTTC